Each of the 21 T cell receptor beta chains below was sequenced from the same sample in a study of spatial heterogeneity in lung cancer. Time point defined: sample taken at primary tumor resection. No cells were sorted before sequencing. The whole RNA sequenced was extracted from tumor, nontumor lung or frozen PBMC. A single record per CDR3 protein comes from TCRdb applying MiXCR to the 5' RACE reads. The sample consists of about 85,000 distinct CDR3 sequences, roughly a fifth of them appearing once. This material consisted of PBMCs, taken at surgery. Receptors were obtained from a male donor with early-stage non-small cell lung cancer.

The sample holds many counts of this clonotype. CDR3: CASRTVDSPLHF. CDR3 DNA sequence: TGTGCCAGCAGGACGGTTGATTCACCCCTCCACTTT. The chain has TRBV6-5 and TRBJ1-6; D ambiguous. The CDR3 totals 12 residues. The V gene lost 6 bases and the J gene lost 8 bases, with 8 bases spanning the gap. Germline V gene sequence: CDR1 MNHEY, CDR2 SVGAGI.

This clonotype was detected only a few times. This sequence joins TRBV6-9 and TRBJ1-1; D gene ambiguous. This CDR3 is built from 13 residues. CDR1 and CDR2 (germline): MNHGY, SVAAGI. V was pared by 6 bases and J by 4 bases, with 12 bases between. The CDR3 loop is CASSPLAGTEAFF. CDR3 in DNA: TGTGCCAGCAGCCCCTTAGCGGGCACTGAAGCTTTCTTT.

Only a few counts were recorded for this clonotype. The chain recombines TRBV24-1 with TRBJ1-2; no firm D call. Germline CDR1 KGHDR, CDR2 SFDVKD. V was trimmed by 5 bases and J by 2 bases, leaving 8 bases between them. There are 13 residues in the CDR3. For the CDR3, the DNA is TGTGCCACCAGTGCGGAGCTAAACTATGGCTACACCTTC. As protein: CATSAELNYGYTF.

The chain couples TRBV6-6 to TRBJ2-7, with no clear D. This CDR3 region has 14 residues. From germline, CDR1 is MNHNY and CDR2 SVGAGI (reference sequence). V lost 7 bases and J lost 0, with 13 bases in between. The CDR3 DNA sequence: TGTGCCAGCACCAAAACAGCTAGCTCCTACGAGCAGTACTTC. It is translated as CASTKTASSYEQYF.

The J gene is TRBJ2-4, the V gene TRBV15, with TRBD2 as a possible D gene (5 bases). Trimming took 5 bases from V and 5 from J, leaving 19 bases between them. The germline CDR1 and CDR2 sequences are LNHNV and YYDKDF (reference sequence). CDR3 length: 16 amino acids. CDR3 DNA: TGTGCCACCAGCGAGGGCGGTCTTTCGTTCCAAAACATTCAGTACTTC. This sequence encodes CATSEGGLSFQNIQYF. Together with reference TRBV15 and TRBJ2-4, the CDR3 gives the full variable domain: DAMVIQNPRYQVTQFGKPVTLSCSQTLNHNVMYWYQQKSSQAPKLLFHYYDKDFNNEADTPDNFQSRRPNTSFCFLDIRSPGLGDTAMYLCATSEGGLSFQNIQYFGAGTRLSVL.

The CDR3 sequence: CASSAGTGGDTQYF. CDR3 nucleotides: TGTGCCAGCAGCGCCGGGACTGGGGGTGATACGCAGTATTTT. The chain recombines TRBV9 with TRBJ2-3; TRBD2 is a possible D gene (6 bases). CDR1 SGDLS and CDR2 YYNGEE come from the germline V gene. The CDR3 is 14 residues long. Trimming cost V 3 bases and J 6 bases, with 14 bases left between them.

This clonotype has only a few counts. This sequence joins TRBV7-2 and TRBJ2-7; D unclear. This CDR3 comprises 14 residues. Germline V CDR1 and CDR2: SGHTA, FQGNSA. With 5 bases removed from V and 1 base from J, the gap between germline ends came to 12 bases. The DNA for the CDR3 is TGTGCCAGCAGCCAGCCTCAGGCTTCCTACGAGCAGTACTTC. It yields the protein CASSQPQASYEQYF.

The DNA of the CDR3 is TGTGCCAGCAGCTTAGCGAGGGGGCGTTACGATGAGCAGTTCTTC. Its translation is CASSLARGRYDEQFF. V is TRBV7-6 and J is TRBJ2-1; 7 bases fit TRBD1. This CDR3 has 15 amino acids. V dropped 0 bases and J dropped 8; count of bases not matched to a gene: 7. Per the germline V gene, CDR1 is SGHVS and CDR2 is FNYEAQ.

The sample holds a few counts of this clonotype. The chain employs TRBV7-3 and TRBJ1-6; the D is unclear. V shed 0 bases and J shed 7 bases, with 10 bases lying between them. The CDR3 length is 15 residues. CDR1 and CDR2 from the germline V gene are SGHTA and FQGTGA. Here the CDR3 DNA reads TGTGCCAGCAGCTTAACGTCTCAGCCGAATTCACCCCTCCACTTT. This encodes CASSLTSQPNSPLHF.

This clonotype was counted between two and nine times. The chain couples TRBV7-9 to TRBJ2-7, with 13 bases that match TRBD2. Germline V gives CDR1 SEHNR, CDR2 FQNEAQ (reference sequence). Unmatched junction bases numbered 9, after V lost 4 bases and J lost 6 bases. This CDR3 region has 16 residues. The CDR3 spells CASSSRTSGSSGEQYF. Here the CDR3 DNA reads TGTGCCAGCAGCTCGCGGACTAGCGGGAGCAGCGGCGAGCAGTACTTC.

This clonotype was picked up a small number of times. The chain recombines TRBV28 with TRBJ2-5; D might be TRBD1 or TRBD2, each matching 5 bases. Germline V lookup: CDR1 MDHEN, CDR2 SYDVKM. Trimming shortened V by 4 bases and J by 2 bases, and 14 bases separated the two germline ends. This CDR3 is built from 15 residues. The CDR3 loop is CASSSPGAAQETQYF. CDR3 bases: TGTGCCAGCAGTTCCCCCGGGGCAGCTCAAGAGACCCAGTACTTC.

The V gene is TRBV29-1, the J gene TRBJ2-3; TRBD1 matches 9 bases. Germline values: CDR1 SQVTM, CDR2 ANQGSEA. The CDR3 covers 14 residues. V lost 3 bases and J lost 3; bases outside the gene matches: 4. DNA for the CDR3: TGCAGCGTTGAGCTCGGACAGGGGACAGATACGCAGTATTTT. It yields the protein CSVELGQGTDTQYF.

CDR3 DNA sequence: TGTGCCAGCAGCTCAAACGCGAACACCGGGGAGCTGTTTTTT. It translates to CASSSNANTGELFF. The chain combines TRBV11-3 with TRBJ2-2; D gene unclear. Germline V gene data show CDR1 as SGHNT and CDR2 as YENEEA. V lost 4 bases and J 0 bases, leaving 6 bases between the germline ends. The CDR3 loop spans 14 amino acids.

This clonotype was counted between two and nine times. This rearrangement joins TRBV10-3 to TRBJ1-4, with D perhaps TRBD1 (6 bases). CDR1 and CDR2 (germline): ENHRY, SYGVKD. This CDR3 spans 14 amino acids. V was pared by 3 bases and J by 8 bases, with 13 bases between. The CDR3 loop is CAISDGGGAEKLFF. Here the CDR3 DNA reads TGTGCCATCAGTGACGGCGGGGGGGCCGAAAAACTGTTTTTT.

V is TRBV18 and J is TRBJ2-7, with D uncertain. Germline CDR1 is KGHSH and CDR2 is LQKENI. The V gene lost 5 bases and the J gene lost 2 bases, with 10 bases spanning the gap. The CDR3 contains 13 residues. CDR3 bases: TGTGCCAGCTCAAGTAGCAGGACCTACGAGCAGTACTTC. This codes for CASSSSRTYEQYF.

This clonotype has a handful of counts. The chain has TRBV7-2 and TRBJ2-5; 7 bases are shared with TRBD2. The CDR3 extends over 15 amino acids. Trimming took 2 bases from V and 5 from J; bases not matched to a gene: 8. Germline V gives CDR1 SGHTA, CDR2 FQGNSA. CDR3 in amino acids: CASSLNFGGVETQYF. CDR3 DNA sequence: TGTGCCAGCAGCTTAAATTTTGGGGGGGTCGAGACCCAGTACTTC.

The chain uses TRBV27 and TRBJ1-4; tentative D call: TRBD1 (5 bases). Germline lookup yields CDR1 MNHEY and CDR2 SMNVEV (reference sequence). V lost 5 bases, J lost 7 bases, and 14 bases lay in between. The CDR3 runs to 14 residues. The CDR3 DNA follows: TGTGCCAGCAGTGCCTCAGGGCTACCTGAAAAACTGTTTTTT. It is translated as CASSASGLPEKLFF.

This clonotype was seen more than once but under ten times. This chain connects TRBV6-5 to TRBJ2-7; either TRBD1 or TRBD2 may supply D (5 bases each). This CDR3 is 13 amino acids long. CDR1 is MNHEY, CDR2 SVGAGI, per germline. V lost 6 bases and J 3 bases, leaving 12 bases between the germline ends. The CDR3 loop reads CASSRGTHYEQYF. In DNA, the CDR3 is TGTGCCAGCAGCCGGGGCACCCACTACGAGCAGTACTTC.

V gene TRBV11-2 combines with J gene TRBJ1-6; no clear D. Germline V CDR1 and CDR2: SGHAT, FQNNGV. The CDR3 is 15 residues long. V was pared by 2 bases and J by 7 bases, with 12 bases between. In nucleotides, the CDR3 is TGTGCCAGCAGCTTAAACACGGCAGGCAATTCACCCCTCCACTTT. The encoded protein is CASSLNTAGNSPLHF.

This clonotype occurred many times. V usage is TRBV29-1 and J usage is TRBJ1-4; TRBD1 matches 7 bases. The CDR3 covers 13 residues. V gave up 2 bases and J gave up 3 bases; unmatched junction bases: 0. Germline CDR1 SQVTM, CDR2 ANQGSEA. DNA of the CDR3: TGCAGCGTTGAACAGGGGGCTAATGAAAAACTGTTTTTT. Its protein product is CSVEQGANEKLFF.

The chain employs TRBV5-1 and TRBJ2-1; perhaps D is TRBD1 or TRBD2 (5 bases each). Germline CDR1 SGHRS, CDR2 YFSETQ. The CDR3 totals 12 residues. V lost 1 base, J lost 9 bases, and 8 bases lay in between. The CDR3 nucleotides read TGCGCCAGCAGCTTGAAGGGGACTGAGCAGTTCTTC. This codes for CASSLKGTEQFF.